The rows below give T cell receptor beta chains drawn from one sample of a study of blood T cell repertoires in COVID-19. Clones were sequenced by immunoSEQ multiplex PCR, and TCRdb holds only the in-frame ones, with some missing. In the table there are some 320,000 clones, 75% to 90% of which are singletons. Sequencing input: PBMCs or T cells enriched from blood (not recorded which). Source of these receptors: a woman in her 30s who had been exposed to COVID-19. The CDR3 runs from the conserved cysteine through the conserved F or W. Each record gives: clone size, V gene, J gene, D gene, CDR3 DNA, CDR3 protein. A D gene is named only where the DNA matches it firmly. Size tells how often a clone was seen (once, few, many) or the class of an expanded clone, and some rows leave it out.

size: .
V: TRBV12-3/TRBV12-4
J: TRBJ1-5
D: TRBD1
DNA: TGTGCCAGCAGTCAGGGGGCTCGGCAGCCCCAGCATTTT
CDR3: CASSQGARQPQHF

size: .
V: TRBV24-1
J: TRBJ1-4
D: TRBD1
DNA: TGTGCCACCAGTGACCGAGGACAGGGCTATGAAAAACTGTTTTTT
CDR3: CATSDRGQGYEKLFF

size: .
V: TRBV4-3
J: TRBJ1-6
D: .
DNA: TGCGCCAGCAGCCAAGATGGGGGGGCCTTTAATAATTCACCCCTCCACTTT
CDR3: CASSQDGGAFNNSPLHF

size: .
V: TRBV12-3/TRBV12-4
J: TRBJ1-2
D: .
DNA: TGTGCCAGCAGTCCACAGGGAGACTATGGCTACACCTTC
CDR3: CASSPQGDYGYTF

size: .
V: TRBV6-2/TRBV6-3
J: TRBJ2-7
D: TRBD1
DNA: TGTGCCAGCAGTACCGGGACAGGGGTGTTCTACGAGCAGTACTTC
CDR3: CASSTGTGVFYEQYF

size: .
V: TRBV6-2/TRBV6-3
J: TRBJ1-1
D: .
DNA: TGTGCCAGCAGTTACTCGGGAGGGGGCACTGAAGCTTTCTTT
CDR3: CASSYSGGGTEAFF

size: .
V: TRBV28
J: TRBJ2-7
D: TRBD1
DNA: TGTGCCAGCAGTCGAGACAGGGGGCGCTTCGTCGACGAGCAGTACTTC
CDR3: CASSRDRGRFVDEQYF

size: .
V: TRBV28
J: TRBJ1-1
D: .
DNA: TGTGCCAGCAGTTTAATAGGGGGACTGAACACTGAAGCTTTCTTT
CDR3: CASSLIGGLNTEAFF

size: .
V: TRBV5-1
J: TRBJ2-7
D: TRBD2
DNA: TGCGCCAGCAGCCAGGGGCCCGGGAGGGGAGAGCAGTACTTC
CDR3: CASSQGPGRGEQYF

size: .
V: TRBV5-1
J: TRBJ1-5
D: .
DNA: TGCGCCAGCAGCTTGCGGGGGTCCGATCAGCCCCAGCATTTT
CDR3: CASSLRGSDQPQHF

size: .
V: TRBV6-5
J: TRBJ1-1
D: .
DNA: TGTGCCAGCAGATCGACAGACTTGAACACTGAAGCTTTCTTT
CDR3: CASRSTDLNTEAFF

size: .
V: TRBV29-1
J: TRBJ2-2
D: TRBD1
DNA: TGCAGCGTCACAGGGACAGCCAACACCGGGGAGCTGTTTTTT
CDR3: CSVTGTANTGELFF

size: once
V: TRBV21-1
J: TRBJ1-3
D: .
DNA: TGTGCCAGCAGCGGGACAGGGACAAACACCATATATTTT
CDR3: CASSGTGTNTIYF

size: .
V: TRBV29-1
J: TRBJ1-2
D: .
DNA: TGCAGCGTTGAGCACGGACACCCTTATGGCTACACCTTC
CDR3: CSVEHGHPYGYTF

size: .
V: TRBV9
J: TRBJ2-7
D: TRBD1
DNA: TGTGCCAGCAGCGTAGAGGGGGCTATTAGCTCCTACGAGCAGTACTTC
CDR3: CASSVEGAISSYEQYF

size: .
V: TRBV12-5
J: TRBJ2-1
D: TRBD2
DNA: TGTGCTAGTGGTTTGAGGGTAGCGGGGGGGTACAATGAGCAGTTCTTC
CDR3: CASGLRVAGGYNEQFF

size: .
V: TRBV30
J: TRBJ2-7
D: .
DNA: TGTGCCTGGAGTGTAAATTTTGGTTCTAACCAGTACTTC
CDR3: CAWSVNFGSNQYF

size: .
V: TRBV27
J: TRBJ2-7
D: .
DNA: TGTGCCAGCAGTCTCTGGGGACTGGGAGAGCAGTACTTC
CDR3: CASSLWGLGEQYF

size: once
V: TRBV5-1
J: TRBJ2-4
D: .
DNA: TGCGCCAGCAGCTTGGGTATACAGGTTGAGGTAACCAAAAACATTCAGTACTTC
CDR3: CASSLGIQVEVTKNIQYF

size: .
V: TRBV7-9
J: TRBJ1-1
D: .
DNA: TGTGCCAGCAGCTTAGTCGTTAACACTGAAGCTTTCTTT
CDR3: CASSLVVNTEAFF

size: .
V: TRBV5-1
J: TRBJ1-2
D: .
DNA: TGCGCCAGCAGCTTGGAACGGAGAGCTAACTATGGCTACACCTTC
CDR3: CASSLERRANYGYTF

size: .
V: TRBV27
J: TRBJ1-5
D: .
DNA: TGTGCCAGCAAGAGAGACAGTACTCTCCGCAATCAGCCCCAGCATTTT
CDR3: CASKRDSTLRNQPQHF

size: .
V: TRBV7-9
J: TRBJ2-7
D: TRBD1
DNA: TGTGCCAGCAGTACTATCCGGGACAGGGGGCAGGCCTACGAGCAGTACTTC
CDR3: CASSTIRDRGQAYEQYF

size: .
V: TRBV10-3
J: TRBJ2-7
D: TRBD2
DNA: TGTGCCATCGGGGGACTAGCGGGAGCGTTCGAGCAGTACTTC
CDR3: CAIGGLAGAFEQYF

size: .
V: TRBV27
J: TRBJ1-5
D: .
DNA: TGTGCCAGCAGTGCCACAGGGCACCCTAATCAGCCCCAGCATTTT
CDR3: CASSATGHPNQPQHF

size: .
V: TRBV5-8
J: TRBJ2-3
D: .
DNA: TGTGCCAGCAGCTCCTTGCGGCTTTACACAGATACGCAGTATTTT
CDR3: CASSSLRLYTDTQYF

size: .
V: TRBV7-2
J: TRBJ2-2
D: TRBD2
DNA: TGTGCCAGCAGCTTAAGGTCTAGCGGGGGGTTCGGGGAGCTGTTTTTT
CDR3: CASSLRSSGGFGELFF

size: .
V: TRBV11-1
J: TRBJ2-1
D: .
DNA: TGTGCCAGCAGCACAGGACCCAATGAGCAGTTCTTC
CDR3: CASSTGPNEQFF

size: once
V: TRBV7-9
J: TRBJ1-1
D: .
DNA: TGTGCCAGCAGCTTAGCGGCCAGGGGGAACACTGAAGCTTTCTTT
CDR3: CASSLAARGNTEAFF

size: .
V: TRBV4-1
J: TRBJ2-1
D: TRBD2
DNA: TGCGCCAGCAGCCACATAGCGGGGGGGCCTTACAATGAGCAGTTCTTC
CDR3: CASSHIAGGPYNEQFF

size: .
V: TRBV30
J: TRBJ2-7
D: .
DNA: TGTGCCTGGAAGAAAACCTCCGGGATCGGGAGCTACGAGCAGTACTTC
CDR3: CAWKKTSGIGSYEQYF

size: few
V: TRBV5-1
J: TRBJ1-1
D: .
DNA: TGCGCCAGCAGCTTGGCAGGGATGCTAACTGAAGCTTTCTTT
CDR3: CASSLAGMLTEAFF

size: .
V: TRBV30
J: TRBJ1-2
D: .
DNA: TGTGCCTGGATTAGACAGAACTATGGCTACACCTTC
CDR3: CAWIRQNYGYTF

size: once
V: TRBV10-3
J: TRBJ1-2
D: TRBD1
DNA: TGTGCCATCAGCGAGCGCGAATGGGACAGGGTCTATGGCTACACCTTC
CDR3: CAISEREWDRVYGYTF

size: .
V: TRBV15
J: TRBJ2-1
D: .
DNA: TGTGCCACCAGCAGAGGGGGGGTTAGAGATGAGCAGTTCTTC
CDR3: CATSRGGVRDEQFF

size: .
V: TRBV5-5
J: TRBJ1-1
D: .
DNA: TGTGCCAGCAGCTTGACTCAGGGGATTATGGCTGAAGCTTTCTTT
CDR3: CASSLTQGIMAEAFF

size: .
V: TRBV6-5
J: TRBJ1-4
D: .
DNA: TGTGCCAGCAGTTACTCGTTGAGCCGTGGGGGGGAAAAACTGTTTTTT
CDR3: CASSYSLSRGGEKLFF

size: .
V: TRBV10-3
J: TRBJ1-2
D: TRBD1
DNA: TGTGCCATCAAGTGGCTCGGGACAGGGGTGGACTATGGCTACACCTTC
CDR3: CAIKWLGTGVDYGYTF

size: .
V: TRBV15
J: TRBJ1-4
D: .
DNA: TGTGCCACCAGCCCGGGTGATAATGAAAAACTGTTTTTT
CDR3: CATSPGDNEKLFF

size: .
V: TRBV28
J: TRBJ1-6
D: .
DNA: TGTGCCAGCAGTTTAGGACAGACTCTTGGGGGTAATTCACCCCTCCACTTT
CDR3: CASSLGQTLGGNSPLHF

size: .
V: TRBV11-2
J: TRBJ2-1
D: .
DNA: TGTGCCAGCAGCTTAGAAGCCAGCGGCTACAATGAGCAGTTCTTC
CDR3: CASSLEASGYNEQFF

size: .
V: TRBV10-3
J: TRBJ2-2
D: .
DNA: TGTGCCACCGGACAGAAAGACGGGGAGCTGTTTTTT
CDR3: CATGQKDGELFF